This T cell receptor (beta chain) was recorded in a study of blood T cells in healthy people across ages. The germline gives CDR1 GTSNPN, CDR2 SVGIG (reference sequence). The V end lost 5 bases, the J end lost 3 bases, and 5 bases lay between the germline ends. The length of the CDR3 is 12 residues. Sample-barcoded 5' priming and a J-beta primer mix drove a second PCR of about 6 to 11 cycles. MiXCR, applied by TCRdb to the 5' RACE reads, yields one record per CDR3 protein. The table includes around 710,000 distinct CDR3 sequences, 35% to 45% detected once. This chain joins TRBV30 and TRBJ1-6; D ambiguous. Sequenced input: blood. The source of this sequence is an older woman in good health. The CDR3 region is CAWDLYNSPLHF. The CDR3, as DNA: TGTGCCTGGGACCTCTATAATTCACCCCTCCACTTT.